Listed here are 26 T cell receptor beta chains from one sample, sequenced in a study of metastatic and nonmetastatic thyroid tumors. TCRdb re-analyzed the PCR reads through MiXCR. Seen here are several thousand clones, around 28% observed once, and the top ten hold around 23%. All patients were untreated before thyroid surgery. The sample comprised tumor tissue. The source is a female donor with papillary thyroid cancer or a benign thyroid nodule (not recorded which). Some clones in this sample may be carry-over from other donors' samples.

V gene TRBV6-1 combines with J gene TRBJ2-7; perhaps D is TRBD1 or TRBD2 (7 bases each). V lost 3 bases to trimming and J lost 0 bases, with 12 bases between them. The CDR3 is 15 residues long. Looked up from germline, CDR1 is MNHNS and CDR2 is SASEGT. The CDR3 here is CASSEQGGSSYEQYF. CDR3 coding DNA: TGTGCCAGCAGTGAGCAGGGGGGGAGCTCCTACGAGCAGTACTTC.

The V call is TRBV20-1, the J call TRBJ2-1, with D possibly being TRBD2 (5 bases). The CDR3 is 16 residues long. V lost 1 base to trimming and J lost 4 bases, with 17 bases between them. CDR1 is DFQATT and CDR2 is SNEGSKA in the germline V gene (reference sequence). CDR3 loop: CSARGRGRPSYNEQFF. The CDR3 bases are TGCAGTGCTAGAGGTCGCGGGCGGCCTAGTTACAATGAGCAGTTCTTC.

In this sample, this clone turned up many times. The rearrangement joins TRBV7-2 to TRBJ2-3; D is uncertain. The germline gives CDR1 SGHTA, CDR2 FQGNSA. CDR3 length equals 14 residues. With 5 bases removed from V and 2 bases from J, the gap between germline ends came to 11 bases. CDR3 protein: CASSQRLTTDTQYF. DNA for the CDR3: TGTGCCAGCAGCCAAAGGCTTACCACAGATACGCAGTATTTT.

By proportion, this clone is medium-sized. The gene calls are TRBV2 and TRBJ2-2; D may be TRBD2 (5 bases). The CDR3 spans 13 residues. Germline V CDR1 and CDR2: SNHLY, FYNNEI. The ends were cut back, 4 bases at V and 4 bases at J, with 7 bases in the middle. The CDR3 sequence: CASSGTFTGELFF. The CDR3 DNA reads as TGTGCCAGCAGTGGGACTTTCACCGGGGAGCTGTTTTTT.

The rearrangement uses TRBV6-1 and TRBJ1-1; possibly TRBD1 for D (6 bases). Germline V gives CDR1 MNHNS, CDR2 SASEGT. The CDR3 spans 16 residues. Trimming left V 4 bases short and J 2 bases short, with 17 bases between. The CDR3 sequence is CASSAEGGSLNTEAFF. The CDR3 DNA reads as TGTGCCAGCAGTGCCGAGGGGGGCAGCCTTAACACTGAAGCTTTCTTT.

This clone was seen just once. J is TRBJ1-2 and V is TRBV5-1, with TRBD1 matching 8 bases. The CDR3 sequence is 14 residues long. The V segment lost 0 bases and the J segment 7 bases; nucleotides outside the gene matches: 5. Germline V CDR1 and CDR2: SGHRS, YFSETQ. The CDR3 loop reads CASSLVGQGGGYTF. CDR3 DNA: TGCGCCAGCAGCTTGGTAGGACAGGGCGGTGGCTACACCTTC. The complete variable domain, with remaining parts taken from reference TRBV5-1 and TRBJ1-2, reads KAGVTQTPRYLIKTRGQQVTLSCSPISGHRSVSWYQQTPGQGLQFLFEYFSETQRNKGNFPGRFSGRQFSNSRSEMNVSTLELGDSALYLCASSLVGQGGGYTFGSGTRLTVV.

In its sample, this clone was seen many times. A much larger clone lies a single base off, so this may be a read error. This same CDR3 is encoded by further DNA sequences in the sample. This chain links TRBV7-9 with TRBJ2-7, with TRBD1 matching 7 bases. The CDR3 totals 13 residues. Germline V gives CDR1 SEHNR, CDR2 FQNEAQ (reference sequence). The V segment lost 5 bases and the J segment 4 bases; nucleotides outside the gene matches: 5. The CDR3 bases are TGTGCCAGCAGCGCAGGGACAGCTTACGAGCAGTACTTC. Its translation is CASSAGTAYEQYF.

This clone has just a few counts. V is TRBV27 and J is TRBJ1-5, with D perhaps TRBD1 (6 bases). The CDR3 spans 15 residues. V was shortened by 5 bases and J by 1 base, with 12 bases between the two germline ends. Germline V gene data show CDR1 as MNHEY and CDR2 as SMNVEV (reference sequence). The CDR3 DNA reads as TGTGCCAGCAGTCCCAGACAGGCGAGCAATCAGCCCCAGCATTTT. It yields the protein CASSPRQASNQPQHF.

V and J are TRBV30 and TRBJ1-3; 8 bases match TRBD1. The CDR3 covers 14 residues. CDR1 is GTSNPN and CDR2 is SVGIG in the germline V gene (reference sequence). The J segment lost 3 bases and the V segment lost 3 bases, leaving 4 bases of the junction unmatched. The CDR3 coding sequence is TGTGCCTGGAGGGCAGGGGGCAATGGAAACACCATATATTTT. Encoded protein: CAWRAGGNGNTIYF.

This chain's CDR3 is CASSRVACTLFEQYF. The CDR3 region has the DNA TGTGCCAGCAGCAGAGTTGCATGTACATTATTCGAGCAGTACTTC. The chain recombines TRBV7-2 with TRBJ2-7; D is undetermined. V lost 5 bases and J 6 bases, leaving 20 bases between the germline ends. The CDR3 is 15 residues long. The germline V gene encodes CDR1 SGHTA and CDR2 FQGNSA.

In this sample, this clone turned up a few times. The chain joins TRBV6-4 to TRBJ1-6; 7 nucleotides agree with TRBD1. This CDR3 contains 14 residues. CDR1 and CDR2 from the germline V gene are MRHNA and SNTAGT. V was clipped by 8 bases and J by 6 bases; unmatched bases: 7. The CDR3 sequence is CASAPGTANSPLHF. CDR3 in DNA: TGTGCCAGCGCCCCCGGGACAGCTAATTCACCCCTCCACTTT.

At least ten counts were recorded for this clone. The V gene is TRBV5-1, the J gene TRBJ2-1; 12 bases map to TRBD2. The CDR3 loop spans 14 amino acids. Germline V gives CDR1 SGHRS, CDR2 YFSETQ. The ends lost 6 bases at V and 7 bases at J; junction bases unmatched: 5. CDR3 protein: CASKTSGSGNEQFF. In DNA form, the CDR3 reads TGCGCCAGCAAGACTAGCGGGAGTGGTAATGAGCAGTTCTTC.

The chain links TRBV20-1 to TRBJ1-1; D is perhaps TRBD1 (5 bases). Germline values: CDR1 DFQATT, CDR2 SNEGSKA (reference sequence). The CDR3 extends over 13 amino acids. The V gene lost 6 bases and the J gene lost 4 bases, with 15 bases spanning the gap. The CDR3 bases are TGCAGTGCCCCGGGACCCGGGGCCACTGAAGCTTTCTTT. It is translated as CSAPGPGATEAFF.

This clone showed up many times. The identical CDR3 is also encoded by other nucleotide sequences in the sample. V gene TRBV20-1 combines with J gene TRBJ2-2; 10 bases line up with TRBD2. Per germline, CDR1 DFQATT and CDR2 SNEGSKA (reference sequence). Unmatched junction bases numbered 1, after V lost 0 bases and J lost 3 bases. This CDR3 region has 15 residues. The CDR3 loop reads CSARDLAGDTGELFF. CDR3 sequence (DNA): TGCAGTGCTAGAGACCTAGCGGGAGACACCGGGGAGCTGTTTTTT.

In this sample, this clone turned up once. The chain uses TRBV7-8 and TRBJ1-2, with D unclear. Per germline, CDR1 SGHVS and CDR2 FQNEAQ. Between the trimmed V and J ends, which lost 0 bases and 4 bases, there was a span of 12 bases. The CDR3 consists of 15 residues. The CDR3 loop is CASSLAGIRGYGYTF. For the CDR3, the DNA is TGTGCCAGCAGCTTAGCGGGCATCCGAGGCTATGGCTACACCTTC. The entire variable domain, with the rest obtained from reference TRBV7-8 and TRBJ1-2, is as follows: GAGVSQSPRYKVAKRGQDVALRCDPISGHVSLFWYQQALGQGPEFLTYFQNEAQLDKSGLPSDRFFAERPEGSVSTLKIQRTQQEDSAVYLCASSLAGIRGYGYTFGSGTRLTVV.

The rearrangement joins TRBV28 to TRBJ1-2; D remains ambiguous. CDR3 length equals 13 residues. Germline CDR1 MDHEN, CDR2 SYDVKM. Trimming stripped 2 bases from V and 0 bases from J, with 4 bases between. This chain's CDR3 is CASSLAANYGYTF. CDR3 nucleotides: TGTGCCAGCAGTTTAGCAGCTAACTATGGCTACACCTTC.

Sample share makes this clone medium-sized. The chain is built from TRBV4-1 and TRBJ2-7, with TRBD1 identical over 7 bases. This CDR3 has 15 amino acids. V shed 4 bases and J 1 base; nucleotides not matched to a gene: 7. In germline, CDR1 is MGHRA, CDR2 YSYEKL. The CDR3 region has the DNA TGCGCCAGCAGCCCCCGCCACAGGGGATCCTACGAGCAGTACTTC. Its translation: CASSPRHRGSYEQYF.

This clone has more than one count but fewer than ten. The chain couples TRBV28 to TRBJ1-2; D uncertain. Trimming removed 4 bases from V and 5 bases from J, with 11 bases in between. Germline CDR1 and CDR2: MDHEN and SYDVKM. This CDR3 comprises 13 residues. This CDR3 reads CASSSGQVYGYTF. DNA of the CDR3: TGTGCCAGCAGTTCCGGGCAGGTATATGGCTACACCTTC.

The rearrangement joins TRBV27 to TRBJ1-2; 8 positions agree with TRBD1. The junction had 4 bases not matched to a gene; V was cut back by 3 bases and J by 7 bases. The CDR3 loop spans 13 amino acids. Germline-derived CDR1 and CDR2 are MNHEY and SMNVEV (reference sequence). The CDR3 DNA reads TGTGCCAGCAGTTTTGGGCAGGGGGCTGGCTACACCTTC. Its protein is CASSFGQGAGYTF.

In its sample, this clone is medium-sized (0.01 to 0.1%). V is TRBV6-1 and J is TRBJ2-7; 11 nucleotides match TRBD2. There are 18 residues in the CDR3. The germline gives CDR1 MNHNS, CDR2 SASEGT. J was trimmed by 3 bases and V by 3 bases; bases with no gene match: 13. Here the CDR3 reads CASSEKTSGATTRYEQYF. CDR3 nucleotide sequence: TGTGCCAGCAGTGAGAAGACTAGCGGGGCCACCACTCGCTACGAGCAGTACTTC.

Within the sample, this clone is medium-sized. The genes are TRBV12-3 or TRBV12-4 and TRBJ1-5; perhaps TRBD1 as D (5 bases). Deletions cut 3 bases from V and 7 bases from J, with 10 bases between. The CDR3 extends over 13 amino acids. In DNA form, the CDR3 reads TGTGCCAGCAGTTTGATAGAGGGGCAGCCCCAGCATTTT. Encoded protein: CASSLIEGQPQHF.

This clone is labeled as medium-sized. The chain is built from TRBV2 and TRBJ1-1, with a weak D call TRBD1 (5 bases). Germline V lookup: CDR1 SNHLY, CDR2 FYNNEI. This CDR3 has 15 amino acids. V lost 1 base to trimming and J lost 7 bases, with 16 bases between them. Here the CDR3 DNA reads TGTGCCAGCAGTGAAGAGGGACGGGGATTCGATGAAGCTTTCTTT. This sequence encodes CASSEEGRGFDEAFF. The variable domain in full, completed from reference TRBV2 and TRBJ1-1, reads EPEVTQTPSHQVTQMGQEVILRCVPISNHLYFYWYRQILGQKVEFLVSFYNNEISEKSEIFDDQFSVERPDGSNFTLKIRSTKLEDSAMYFCASSEEGRGFDEAFFGQGTRLTVV.

There are a few counts of this clone. The gene calls are TRBV27 and TRBJ2-1; no firm D call. Trimming stripped 4 bases from V and 4 bases from J, with 8 bases between. Germline loops: CDR1 MNHEY, CDR2 SMNVEV (reference sequence). The CDR3 consists of 13 residues. The CDR3 here is CASSSIIYNEQFF. DNA of the CDR3: TGTGCCAGCAGTTCGATTATTTACAATGAGCAGTTCTTC.

This clone was observed at least ten times. The chain combines TRBV11-2 with TRBJ2-1, with 8 bases fitting TRBD2. With V trimmed by 0 bases and J by 9 bases, 7 bases remained unmatched. The CDR3 spans 15 residues. CDR1 and CDR2 (germline): SGHAT, FQNNGV. The CDR3: CASSLELAVYGEQFF. Here the CDR3 DNA reads TGTGCCAGCAGCTTAGAACTAGCGGTTTATGGTGAGCAGTTCTTC.

The J gene is TRBJ2-2, the V gene TRBV30; 8 bases map to TRBD2. Trimming at V came to 7 bases and at J to 5 bases, leaving 9 bases not matched to a gene. Germline CDR1 GTSNPN, CDR2 SVGIG (reference sequence). The CDR3 is made up of 14 amino acids. In nucleotides, the CDR3 is TGTGCCTCAAGGGCGGGAGGAGGAACCGGGGAGCTGTTTTTT. Translating gives CASRAGGGTGELFF.

This chain connects TRBV5-1 to TRBJ2-2; D gene unclear. CDR1 is SGHRS, CDR2 YFSETQ, per germline. The V and J ends lost 0 bases and 6 bases respectively, with 6 bases between them. This CDR3 comprises 13 residues. The CDR3 region has the DNA TGCGCCAGCAGCTTGGGCGGTGCCGGGGAGCTGTTTTTT. It specifies CASSLGGAGELFF.